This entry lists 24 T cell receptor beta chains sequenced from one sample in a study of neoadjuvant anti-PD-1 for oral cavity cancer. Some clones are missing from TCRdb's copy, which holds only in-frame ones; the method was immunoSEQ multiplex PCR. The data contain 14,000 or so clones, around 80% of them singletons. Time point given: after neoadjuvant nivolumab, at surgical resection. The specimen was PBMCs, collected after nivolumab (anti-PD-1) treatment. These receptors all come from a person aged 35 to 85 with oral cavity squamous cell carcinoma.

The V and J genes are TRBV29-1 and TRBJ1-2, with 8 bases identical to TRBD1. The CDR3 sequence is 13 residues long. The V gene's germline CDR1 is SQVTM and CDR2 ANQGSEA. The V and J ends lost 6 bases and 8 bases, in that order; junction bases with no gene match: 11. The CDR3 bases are TGCAGCGTGAGACAGGGGAGAGTACGGGGCTACACCTTC. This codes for CSVRQGRVRGYTF.

CDR3 coding DNA: TGCGCCAGCAGTGTTCTGTTTACAGATACGCAGTATTTT. This gives the protein CASSVLFTDTQYF. This sequence joins TRBV10-1 and TRBJ2-3; unclear D gene. CDR1 is WNHNN and CDR2 is SYGVQD in the germline V gene (reference sequence). This CDR3 has 13 amino acids. V shed 4 bases and J shed 3 bases, with 8 bases lying between them.

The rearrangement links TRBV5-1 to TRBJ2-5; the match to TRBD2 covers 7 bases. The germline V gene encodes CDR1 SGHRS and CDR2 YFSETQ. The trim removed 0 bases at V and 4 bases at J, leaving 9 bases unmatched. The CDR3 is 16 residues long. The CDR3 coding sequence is TGCGCCAGCAGCTTGGCGGCTAGCGGAGTTTCAGAGACCCAGTACTTC. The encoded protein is CASSLAASGVSETQYF.

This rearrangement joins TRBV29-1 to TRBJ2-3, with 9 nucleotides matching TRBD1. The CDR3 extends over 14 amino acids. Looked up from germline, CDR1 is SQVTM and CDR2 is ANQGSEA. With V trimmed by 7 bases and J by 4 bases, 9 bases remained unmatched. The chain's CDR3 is CSGWTGDSADTQYF. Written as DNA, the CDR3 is TGCAGCGGATGGACAGGGGATAGCGCAGATACGCAGTATTTT.

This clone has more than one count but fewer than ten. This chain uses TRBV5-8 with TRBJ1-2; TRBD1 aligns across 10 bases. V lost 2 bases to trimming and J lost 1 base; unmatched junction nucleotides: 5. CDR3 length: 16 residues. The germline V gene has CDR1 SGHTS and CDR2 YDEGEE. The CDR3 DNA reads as TGTGCCAGCAGCTTACCCCGGGACAGGGGTAACTATGGCTACACCTTC. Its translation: CASSLPRDRGNYGYTF.

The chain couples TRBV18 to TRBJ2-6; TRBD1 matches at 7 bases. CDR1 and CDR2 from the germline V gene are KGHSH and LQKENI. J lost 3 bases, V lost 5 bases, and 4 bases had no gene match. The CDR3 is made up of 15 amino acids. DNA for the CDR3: TGTGCCAGCTCAACAGGGGCCCGTGGGGCCAACGTCCTGACTTTC. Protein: CASSTGARGANVLTF.

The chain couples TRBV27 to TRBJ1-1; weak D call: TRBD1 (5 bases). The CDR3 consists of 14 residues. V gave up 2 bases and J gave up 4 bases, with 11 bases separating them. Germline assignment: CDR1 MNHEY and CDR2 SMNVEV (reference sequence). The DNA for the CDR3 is TGTGCCAGCAGTTTACGGGGGTTGATCACTGAAGCTTTCTTT. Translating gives CASSLRGLITEAFF.

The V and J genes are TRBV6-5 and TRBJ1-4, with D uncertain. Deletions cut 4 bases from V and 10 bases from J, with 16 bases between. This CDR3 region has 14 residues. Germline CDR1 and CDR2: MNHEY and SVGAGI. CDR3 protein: CASSFGRGIGKLFF. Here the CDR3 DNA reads TGTGCCAGCAGTTTCGGGAGAGGAATTGGAAAACTGTTTTTT.

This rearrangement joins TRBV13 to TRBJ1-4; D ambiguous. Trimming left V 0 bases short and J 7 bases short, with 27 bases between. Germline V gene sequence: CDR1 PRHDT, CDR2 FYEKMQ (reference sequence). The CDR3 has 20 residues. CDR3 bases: TGTGCCAGCAGCTTAGGCCTACTGTTGGGAAGAGAGTCACGGGGTGAAAAACTGTTTTTT. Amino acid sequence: CASSLGLLLGRESRGEKLFF.

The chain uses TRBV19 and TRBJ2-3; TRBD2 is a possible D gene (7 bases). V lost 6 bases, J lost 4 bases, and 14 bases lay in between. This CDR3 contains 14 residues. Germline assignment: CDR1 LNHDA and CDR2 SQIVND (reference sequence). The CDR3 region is CASSLRGGADTQYF. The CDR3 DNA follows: TGTGCCAGTAGCCTGAGGGGGGGCGCAGATACGCAGTATTTT. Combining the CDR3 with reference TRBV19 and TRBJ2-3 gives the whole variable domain DGGITQSPKYLFRKEGQNVTLSCEQNLNHDAMYWYRQDPGQGLRLIYYSQIVNDFQKGDIAEGYSVSREKKESFPLTVTSAQKNPTAFYLCASSLRGGADTQYFGPGTRLTVL.

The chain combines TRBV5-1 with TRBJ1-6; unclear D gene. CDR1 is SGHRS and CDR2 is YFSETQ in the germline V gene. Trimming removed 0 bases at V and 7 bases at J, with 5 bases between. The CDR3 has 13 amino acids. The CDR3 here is CASSLGGNSPLHF. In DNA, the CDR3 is TGCGCCAGCAGCTTGGGTGGGAATTCACCCCTCCACTTT.

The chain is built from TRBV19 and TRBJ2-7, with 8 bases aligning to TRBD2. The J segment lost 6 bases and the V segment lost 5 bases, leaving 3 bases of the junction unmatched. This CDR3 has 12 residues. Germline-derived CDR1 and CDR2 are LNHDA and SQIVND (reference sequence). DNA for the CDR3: TGTGCCAGTAGTCCGGGAGGGCTCGAGCAGTACTTC. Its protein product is CASSPGGLEQYF.

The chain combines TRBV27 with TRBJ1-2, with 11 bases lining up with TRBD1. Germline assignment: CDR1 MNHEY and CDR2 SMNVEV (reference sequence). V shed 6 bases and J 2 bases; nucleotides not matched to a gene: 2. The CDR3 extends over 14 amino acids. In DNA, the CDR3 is TGTGCCAGCAGACGGACAGGGGGCAACTATGGCTACACCTTC. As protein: CASRRTGGNYGYTF.

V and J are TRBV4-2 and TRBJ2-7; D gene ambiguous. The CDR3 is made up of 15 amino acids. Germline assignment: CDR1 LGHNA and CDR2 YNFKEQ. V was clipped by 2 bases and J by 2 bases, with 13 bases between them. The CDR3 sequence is CASSQRLDGPYEQYF. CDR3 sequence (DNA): TGTGCCAGCAGCCAAAGGCTTGATGGTCCCTACGAGCAGTACTTC.

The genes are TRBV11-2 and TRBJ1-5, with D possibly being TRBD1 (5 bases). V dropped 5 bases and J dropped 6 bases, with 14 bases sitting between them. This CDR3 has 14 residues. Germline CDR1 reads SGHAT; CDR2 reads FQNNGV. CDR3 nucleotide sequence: TGTGCCAGCAGCGGAGGGACCGACGGTCAGCCCCAGCATTTT. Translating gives CASSGGTDGQPQHF.

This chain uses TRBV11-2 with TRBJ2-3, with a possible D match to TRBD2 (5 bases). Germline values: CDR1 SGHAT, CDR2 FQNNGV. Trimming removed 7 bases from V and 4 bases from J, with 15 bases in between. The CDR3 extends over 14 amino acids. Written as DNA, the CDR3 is TGTGCCAGCACCCGGACGAACGGGGCAGATACGCAGTATTTT. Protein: CASTRTNGADTQYF.

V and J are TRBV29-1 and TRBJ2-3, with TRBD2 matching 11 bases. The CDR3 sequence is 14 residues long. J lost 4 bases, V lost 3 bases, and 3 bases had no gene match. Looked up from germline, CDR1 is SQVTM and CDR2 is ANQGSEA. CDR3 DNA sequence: TGCAGCGTTGATATAGCGGGGGGGCCAGATACGCAGTATTTT. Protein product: CSVDIAGGPDTQYF.

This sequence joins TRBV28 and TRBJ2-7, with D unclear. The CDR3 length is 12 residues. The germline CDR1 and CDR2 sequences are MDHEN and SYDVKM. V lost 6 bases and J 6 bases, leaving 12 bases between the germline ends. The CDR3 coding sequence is TGTGCCAGCAGCCCCGGGCCGGGCGAGCAGTACTTC. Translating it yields CASSPGPGEQYF.

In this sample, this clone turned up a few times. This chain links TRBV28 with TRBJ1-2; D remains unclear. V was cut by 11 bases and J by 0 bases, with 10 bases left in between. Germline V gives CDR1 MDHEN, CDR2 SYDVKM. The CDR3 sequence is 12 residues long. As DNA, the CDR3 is TGTGCCGCCAGTCTCCCTAACTATGGCTACACCTTC. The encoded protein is CAASLPNYGYTF.

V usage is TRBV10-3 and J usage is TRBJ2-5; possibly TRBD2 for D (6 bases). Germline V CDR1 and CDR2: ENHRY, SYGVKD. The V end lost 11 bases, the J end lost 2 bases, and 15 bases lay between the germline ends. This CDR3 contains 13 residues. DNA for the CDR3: TGTGCCCTGCGGCCCGGAGGGCAAGAGACCCAGTACTTC. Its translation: CALRPGGQETQYF.

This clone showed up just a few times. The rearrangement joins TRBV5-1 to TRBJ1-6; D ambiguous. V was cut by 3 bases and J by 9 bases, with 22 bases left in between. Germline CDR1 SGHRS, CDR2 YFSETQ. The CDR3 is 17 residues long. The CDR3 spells CASSSLPRGGLFSPLHF. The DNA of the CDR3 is TGCGCCAGCAGCTCCTTACCCCGGGGAGGACTGTTTTCACCCCTCCACTTT.

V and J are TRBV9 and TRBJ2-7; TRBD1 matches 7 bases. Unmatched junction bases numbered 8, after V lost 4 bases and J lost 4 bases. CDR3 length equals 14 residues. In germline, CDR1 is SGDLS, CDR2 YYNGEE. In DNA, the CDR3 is TGTGCCAGCAGCCCCCGACAGGGTTTATACGAGCAGTACTTC. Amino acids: CASSPRQGLYEQYF.

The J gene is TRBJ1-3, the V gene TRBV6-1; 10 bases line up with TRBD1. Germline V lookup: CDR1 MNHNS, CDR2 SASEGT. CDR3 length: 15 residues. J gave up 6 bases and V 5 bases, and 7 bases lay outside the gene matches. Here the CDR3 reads CASSKTGTGENTIYF. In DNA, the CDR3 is TGTGCCAGCAGTAAAACCGGGACAGGGGAAAACACCATATATTTT.

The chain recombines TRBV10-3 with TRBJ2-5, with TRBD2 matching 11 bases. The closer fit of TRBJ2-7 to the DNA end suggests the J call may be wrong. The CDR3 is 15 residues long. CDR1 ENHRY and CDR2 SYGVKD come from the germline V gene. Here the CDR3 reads CAIRGTSGRSYEQYF. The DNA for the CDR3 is TGTGCCATCAGAGGGACTAGCGGACGATCCTACGAGCAGTACTTC.